The T cell receptor beta chain under discussion was sequenced for a study of T cells after yellow fever vaccination. Study summary: Preparation used SMART-Seq v4 Ultra Low Input for the low-cell-number fractions.

Findings and limits, study-wide: Peaking faster, on day 5 versus 15, the secondary response was nonetheless weaker. Reappearing after the booster were most of the clones from primary vaccination (about 96% CD4, about 87% CD8).

It was through 5'RACE template switching that TCR cDNA was made, with a universal primer site and UMIs added. TCRdb recomputed calls from the 5' RACE reads with MiXCR, one row per CDR3 protein. The sample includes roughly 520,000 distinct CDR3 sequences, 20% to 25% seen only once; the top ten take roughly a sixth. CDR1 SGDLS and CDR2 YYNGEE come from the germline V gene. This CDR3 spans 14 amino acids. The V end was cut by 3 bases, the J end by 5 bases, with 14 bases between. This clonotype was counted ten times or more. Its specificity is not known. The gene calls are TRBV9 and TRBJ2-5, with TRBD1 as a possible D gene (6 bases). This TCR derives from a man between 18 and 29 years old who received the YFV17D yellow fever vaccine. Here the sequenced sample was PBMCs, taken 20 to 25 days after the first yellow fever vaccination. Here the CDR3 reads CASSGEGGRETQYF. The CDR3 DNA sequence: TGTGCCAGCAGCGGGGAAGGGGGTCGGGAGACCCAGTACTTC.